Below, 20 T cell receptor beta chains from the same sample are listed, as sequenced in a study of T cells after yellow fever vaccination. MiXCR, applied by TCRdb to the 5' RACE reads, yields one record per CDR3 protein. Here the sample spans nearly 45,000 distinct CDR3 sequences, almost 7% being singletons. Sequenced here: CD8+ T cells not binding an NS4B(214-222) dextramer, sorted from PBMCs, sampled 45 days after the yellow fever booster vaccination. Receptors were obtained from a man aged 30 to 45 who received the YFV17D yellow fever vaccine.

This clonotype was observed a few times. The chain carries TRBV7-2 and TRBJ2-5; possibly TRBD1 for D (6 bases). Germline lookup yields CDR1 SGHTA and CDR2 FQGNSA. Trimming pared 5 bases from V and 5 bases from J, leaving 18 bases between. This CDR3 has 15 residues. The CDR3 loop is CASSTLTGRWETQYF. In DNA, the CDR3 is TGTGCCAGCAGCACCCTGACAGGTCGCTGGGAGACCCAGTACTTC.

This clonotype was picked up many times. This chain links TRBV7-8 with TRBJ2-7; perhaps TRBD2 as D (6 bases). V lost 5 bases to trimming and J lost 3 bases, with 14 bases between them. The CDR3 covers 14 residues. The V gene's germline CDR1 is SGHVS and CDR2 FQNEAQ. CDR3 DNA sequence: TGTGCCAGCAGCGGGCCGGGACTTTACTACGAGCAGTACTTC. Its protein is CASSGPGLYYEQYF.

This clonotype was found many times. The gene calls are TRBV10-3 and TRBJ1-6, with TRBD1 identical over 9 bases. V shed 6 bases, J shed 8 bases, and the junction held 5 bases outside the gene matches. The V gene's germline CDR1 is ENHRY and CDR2 SYGVKD. The CDR3 consists of 14 residues. The CDR3 DNA follows: TGTGCCATCAGCACCGGGACAGGGTATTCACCCCTCCACTTT. As protein: CAISTGTGYSPLHF.

The V and J genes are TRBV2 and TRBJ2-1, with no clear D. The CDR3 covers 13 residues. From germline, CDR1 is SNHLY and CDR2 FYNNEI. The V end lost 6 bases, the J end lost 10 bases, and 16 bases lay between the germline ends. CDR3 protein: CASREKVRSEQFF. The CDR3 nucleotides are TGTGCCAGCAGAGAAAAGGTTCGGTCGGAGCAGTTCTTC.

This clonotype was counted ten times or more. V is TRBV4-3 and J is TRBJ2-7, with a tentative D call TRBD2 (5 bases). The CDR3 has 18 amino acids. V gave up 3 bases and J gave up 3 bases, with 24 bases separating them. The germline CDR1 and CDR2 sequences are LGHNA and YSLEER. CDR3 sequence: CASSQVGEQPYLLYEQYF. CDR3 in DNA: TGCGCCAGCAGCCAGGTCGGGGAGCAGCCCTACCTGCTCTACGAGCAGTACTTC.

This clonotype was found many times. The rearrangement links TRBV29-1 to TRBJ2-1; 10 bases line up with TRBD2. V was clipped by 7 bases and J by 6 bases; unmatched bases: 3. CDR1 is SQVTM and CDR2 is ANQGSEA in the germline V gene. The CDR3 has 12 residues. CDR3 in DNA: TGCAGCGCGGAGCGGGGGGGCAATGAGCAGTTCTTC. The encoded protein is CSAERGGNEQFF.

This clonotype appeared many times. The chain employs TRBV29-1 and TRBJ2-3; D call uncertain. V was trimmed by 5 bases and J by 3 bases, leaving 3 bases between them. The germline V gene encodes CDR1 SQVTM and CDR2 ANQGSEA. The CDR3 length is 10 residues. The DNA for the CDR3 is TGCAGCGTTCGTACAGATACGCAGTATTTT. Translation: CSVRTDTQYF.

J is TRBJ2-6 and V is TRBV7-9; D is uncertain. V dropped 5 bases and J dropped 6 bases, with 5 bases sitting between them. Germline CDR1 and CDR2: SEHNR and FQNEAQ (reference sequence). The CDR3 is 12 amino acids. CDR3 residues: CASSPEANVLTF. DNA of the CDR3: TGTGCCAGCAGCCCCGAGGCCAACGTCCTGACTTTC. The full variable domain, in which reference TRBV7-9 and TRBJ2-6 provide the parts outside the CDR3, is DTGVSQNPRHKITKRGQNVTFRCDPISEHNRLYWYRQTLGQGPEFLTYFQNEAQLEKSRLLSDRFSAERPKGSFSTLEIQRTEQGDSAMYLCASSPEANVLTFGAGSRLTVL.

This clonotype was counted ten times or more. The chain combines TRBV13 with TRBJ2-1; 8 bases align to TRBD1. The J segment lost 6 bases and the V segment lost 5 bases, leaving 3 bases of the junction unmatched. The germline V gene has CDR1 PRHDT and CDR2 FYEKMQ (reference sequence). The CDR3 runs to 13 residues. The CDR3 sequence is CASSVDRGNEQFF. The CDR3 coding sequence is TGTGCCAGCAGCGTCGACAGGGGCAATGAGCAGTTCTTC.

This clonotype was counted at least ten times. The CDR3 coding sequence is TGTGCCAGCAGAGGGACGGTGGACTCTGGGGCCAACGTCCTGACTTTC. It translates to CASRGTVDSGANVLTF. V is TRBV6-5 and J is TRBJ2-6; D may be TRBD1 or TRBD2 (5 bases each). The CDR3 is 16 amino acids. Germline lookup yields CDR1 MNHEY and CDR2 SVGAGI. Trimming took off 6 bases at V and 0 bases at J, with 12 bases between the two ends.

On this clonotype itself: A read error may explain this, as a much larger clone is one base away. J is TRBJ2-7 and V is TRBV7-9; possible D gene TRBD1, 5 bases. Germline CDR1 and CDR2: SEHNR and FQNEAQ (reference sequence). The CDR3 sequence is 12 residues long. As DNA, the CDR3 is TGTGCCTGCAGCTTCGACAGCTACGAGCAGTACTTC. It codes for CACSFDSYEQYF.

The chain has TRBV9 and TRBJ2-6; D is unresolved. CDR1 is SGDLS, CDR2 YYNGEE, per germline. The length of the CDR3 is 15 residues. V was clipped by 0 bases and J by 0 bases, with 4 bases between them. The CDR3 region is CASSVATSGANVLTF. In DNA, the CDR3 is TGTGCCAGCAGCGTAGCGACCTCTGGGGCCAACGTCCTGACTTTC.

About this clonotype itself: Just one base apart from a much larger clone, this may be a read error. The rearrangement joins TRBV10-3 to TRBJ2-1, with D possibly being TRBD1 (6 bases). The germline gives CDR1 ENHRY, CDR2 SYGVKD. The CDR3 loop spans 19 amino acids. This chain's CDR3 is CAISESPGTGTNYYNEEFF. The CDR3 DNA is TGTGCCATCAGTGAGTCCCCCGGAACCGGGACAAACTACTACAATGAGGAGTTCTTC.

The chain links TRBV19 to TRBJ2-7; D is perhaps TRBD2 (6 bases). The V gene's germline CDR1 is LNHDA and CDR2 SQIVND (reference sequence). V was clipped by 3 bases and J by 4 bases, with 13 bases between them. The CDR3 consists of 14 residues. The CDR3 DNA reads TGTGCCAGTAGTATTTCCGGGGAGGAGTACGAGCAGTACTTC. This codes for CASSISGEEYEQYF.

This clonotype has a handful of counts. V and J are TRBV6-5 and TRBJ2-7, with D perhaps given as TRBD1 or TRBD2 (5 bases each). CDR3 length: 16 residues. Trimming left V 0 bases short and J 7 bases short, with 19 bases between. The germline V gene has CDR1 MNHEY and CDR2 SVGAGI. CDR3 loop: CASSYSVVGRGEEQYF. The CDR3 nucleotides read TGTGCCAGCAGTTACTCGGTGGTGGGAAGGGGAGAAGAGCAGTACTTC.

The table lists this clonotype with many counts. DNA of the CDR3: TGTGCCAGCAGCGCTAGCGGGGGGAGCTCCTACAATGAGCAGTTCTTC. This encodes CASSASGGSSYNEQFF. This chain links TRBV9 with TRBJ2-1, with 11 nucleotides matching TRBD2. The V and J ends lost 3 bases and 0 bases, in that order; junction bases with no gene match: 2. From germline, CDR1 is SGDLS and CDR2 YYNGEE. This CDR3 is 16 amino acids long.

This clonotype was counted many times. The chain couples TRBV27 to TRBJ2-3, with D unresolved. CDR3 size: 12 residues. V was pared by 7 bases and J by 6 bases, with 11 bases between. Germline V gene sequence: CDR1 MNHEY, CDR2 SMNVEV (reference sequence). The CDR3 coding sequence is TGTGCCAGCACCCCGAGTTCGGATACGCAGTATTTT. Protein sequence: CASTPSSDTQYF.

This clonotype has ten or more counts. The rearrangement links TRBV7-9 to TRBJ1-1; D not certain. Germline CDR1 reads SEHNR; CDR2 reads FQNEAQ (reference sequence). The CDR3 contains 13 residues. Trimming shortened V by 4 bases and J by 1 base, and 7 bases separated the two germline ends. CDR3 amino acids: CASSYLQNTEAFF. The CDR3 DNA reads as TGTGCCAGCAGCTACCTCCAGAACACTGAAGCTTTCTTT.

On this clonotype: This could be a read error, since a much larger clone is one nucleotide away. The rearrangement uses TRBV11-2 and TRBJ1-2; 8 bases agree with TRBD1. Germline CDR1 and CDR2: SGHAT and FQNNGV. The CDR3 is made up of 14 amino acids. CDR3 in amino acids: CASSFGQGDYVYTF. The CDR3 bases are TGTGCCAGCAGCTTCGGACAGGGAGACTATGTCTACACCTTC.

This clonotype was observed many times. The chain links TRBV6-6 to TRBJ1-2; the D is unclear. V gave up 8 bases and J gave up 1 base, with 11 bases separating them. This CDR3 region has 13 residues. Germline V gene sequence: CDR1 MNHNY, CDR2 SVGAGI (reference sequence). In DNA, the CDR3 is TGTGCCAGCTGGAAAGGGAGTAACTATGGCTACACCTTC. Amino acid sequence: CASWKGSNYGYTF.